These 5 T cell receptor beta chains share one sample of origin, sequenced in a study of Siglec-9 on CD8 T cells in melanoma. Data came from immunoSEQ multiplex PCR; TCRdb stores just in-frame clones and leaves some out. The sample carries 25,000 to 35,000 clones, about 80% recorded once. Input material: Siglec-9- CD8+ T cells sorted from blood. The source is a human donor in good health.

In DNA, the CDR3 is TGTGCCAGCACCACAGGGGAAGGGAGCTATGGCTACACCTTC. Encoded protein: CASTTGEGSYGYTF. The chain carries TRBV11-2 and TRBJ1-2; TRBD1 matches at 7 bases. The CDR3 contains 14 residues. J was trimmed by 4 bases and V by 7 bases; bases with no gene match: 9. Germline lookup yields CDR1 SGHAT and CDR2 FQNNGV.

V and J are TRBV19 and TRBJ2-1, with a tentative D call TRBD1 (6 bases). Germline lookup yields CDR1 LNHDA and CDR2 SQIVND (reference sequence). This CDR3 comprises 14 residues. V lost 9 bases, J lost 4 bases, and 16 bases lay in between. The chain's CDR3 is CASGWGRGYNEQFF. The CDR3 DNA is TGTGCCAGCGGGTGGGGGCGCGGGTACAATGAGCAGTTCTTC. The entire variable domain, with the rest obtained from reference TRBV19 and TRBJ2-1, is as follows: DGGITQSPKYLFRKEGQNVTLSCEQNLNHDAMYWYRQDPGQGLRLIYYSQIVNDFQKGDIAEGYSVSREKKESFPLTVTSAQKNPTAFYLCASGWGRGYNEQFFGPGTRLTVL.

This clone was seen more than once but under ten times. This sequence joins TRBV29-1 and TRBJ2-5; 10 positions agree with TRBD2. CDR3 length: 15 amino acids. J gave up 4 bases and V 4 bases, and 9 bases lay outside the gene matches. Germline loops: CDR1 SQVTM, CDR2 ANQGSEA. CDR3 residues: CSVGGQREGPETQYF. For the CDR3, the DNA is TGCAGCGTTGGGGGCCAGCGGGAGGGCCCAGAGACCCAGTACTTC.

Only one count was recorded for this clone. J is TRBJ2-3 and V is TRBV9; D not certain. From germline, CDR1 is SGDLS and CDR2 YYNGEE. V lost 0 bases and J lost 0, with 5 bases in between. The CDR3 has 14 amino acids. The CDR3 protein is CASSVERSTDTQYF. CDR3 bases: TGTGCCAGCAGCGTAGAACGGAGCACAGATACGCAGTATTTT.

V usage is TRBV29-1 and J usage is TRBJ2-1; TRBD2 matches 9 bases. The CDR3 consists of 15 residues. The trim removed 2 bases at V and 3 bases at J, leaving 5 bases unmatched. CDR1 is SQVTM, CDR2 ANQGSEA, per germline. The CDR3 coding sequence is TGCAGCGTTGAACTAGCGGGAAAACACTACAATGAGCAGTTCTTC. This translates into CSVELAGKHYNEQFF.